The 10 T cell receptor beta chains below come from one sample, sequenced in a study of blood T cell repertoires in COVID-19. Assay: immunoSEQ multiplex PCR; the TCRdb copy retains only in-frame clones and omits some. The data show 60,000 to 65,000 clones, roughly four fifths seen once. The source material was peripheral blood. The receptors were sampled from a man between 45 and 60 years old with COVID-19, enrolled during active disease.

The J gene is TRBJ1-6, the V gene TRBV28; no firm D call. Looked up from germline, CDR1 is MDHEN and CDR2 is SYDVKM. V was cut by 6 bases and J by 6 bases, with 18 bases left in between. This CDR3 has 16 residues. The CDR3 DNA reads as TGTGCCAGCAGGGGTGGGTCCAGGCAGGTTAATTCACCCCTCCACTTT. Its translation: CASRGGSRQVNSPLHF. The full variable domain, rest sourced from reference TRBV28 and TRBJ1-6, is DVKVTQSSRYLVKRTGEKVFLECVQDMDHENMFWYRQDPGLGLRLIYFSYDVKMKEKGDIPEGYSVSREKKERFSLILESASTNQTSMYLCASRGGSRQVNSPLHFGNGTRLTVT.

The table lists this clone with a few counts. V and J are TRBV2 and TRBJ2-1; no firm D call. This CDR3 comprises 13 residues. Trimming removed 5 bases from V and 3 bases from J, with 8 bases in between. The V gene's germline CDR1 is SNHLY and CDR2 FYNNEI. The DNA for the CDR3 is TGTGCCAGCAGTAATCGCGGCTACAATGAGCAGTTCTTC. Its protein product is CASSNRGYNEQFF.

The chain is built from TRBV4-1 and TRBJ1-1, with 8 nucleotides matching TRBD1. The germline CDR1 and CDR2 sequences are MGHRA and YSYEKL. The V gene end was trimmed by 0 bases and the J gene end by 1 base; junction bases not matched to a gene: 10. The CDR3 sequence is 18 residues long. CDR3 protein: CASSQEGQGWSANTEAFF. The CDR3 region has the DNA TGCGCCAGCAGCCAAGAAGGACAGGGATGGTCTGCGAACACTGAAGCTTTCTTT.

This chain joins TRBV19 and TRBJ2-3; D is perhaps TRBD2 (6 bases). V was clipped by 4 bases and J by 5 bases, with 22 bases between them. Looked up from germline, CDR1 is LNHDA and CDR2 is SQIVND (reference sequence). The CDR3 extends over 17 amino acids. The DNA of the CDR3 is TGTGCCAGTAGTAAAAGGACGGTAGCGGAGCGGCGAGATACGCAGTATTTT. Its protein product is CASSKRTVAERRDTQYF.

The chain joins TRBV7-8 to TRBJ2-7; D unresolved. This CDR3 comprises 16 residues. Trimming took 3 bases from V and 1 from J, leaving 16 bases between them. CDR1 SGHVS and CDR2 FQNEAQ come from the germline V gene. The CDR3, as DNA: TGTGCCAGCAGCTTTGGGCCCAGTGGTAGGTCCTACGAGCAGTACTTC. Encoded protein: CASSFGPSGRSYEQYF.

The sample holds one count of this clone. This chain links TRBV29-1 with TRBJ1-4; TRBD1 agrees at 10 bases. Per germline, CDR1 SQVTM and CDR2 ANQGSEA. This CDR3 region has 14 residues. The ends lost 3 bases at V and 8 bases at J; junction bases unmatched: 6. CDR3: CSVELTGGMEKLFF. The CDR3, as DNA: TGCAGCGTTGAGTTGACAGGGGGCATGGAAAAACTGTTTTTT.

CDR3 in DNA: TGTGCCAGCAGCTTGGCTAGCGGTCCCTCTAGCACAGATACGCAGTATTTT. Translated: CASSLASGPSSTDTQYF. The chain recombines TRBV5-6 with TRBJ2-3, with 7 positions matching TRBD2. The CDR3 is 17 residues long. The trim removed 0 bases at V and 0 bases at J, leaving 7 bases unmatched. The germline CDR1 and CDR2 sequences are SGHDT and YYEEEE.

The gene calls are TRBV11-1 and TRBJ2-1, with TRBD2 matching over 9 bases. Germline V gene sequence: CDR1 SGHAT, CDR2 FQDESV (reference sequence). CDR3 size: 15 residues. V shed 4 bases, J shed 5 bases, and the junction held 6 bases outside the gene matches. This chain's CDR3 is CASSSAGGPHNEQFF. CDR3 sequence (DNA): TGTGCCAGCAGCTCCGCGGGAGGGCCCCACAATGAGCAGTTCTTC.

V usage is TRBV5-4 and J usage is TRBJ2-7; 10 bases are a match to TRBD2. J gave up 7 bases and V 0 bases, and 10 bases lay outside the gene matches. This CDR3 contains 16 residues. Germline-derived CDR1 and CDR2 are SGHNT and YYREEE (reference sequence). The CDR3 nucleotides read TGTGCCAGCAGCTTGGTGTCTAGCGGGAGTGTTGGTGAGCAGTACTTC. Translated: CASSLVSSGSVGEQYF.

The chain employs TRBV20-1 and TRBJ1-2; D is ambiguous. Trimming left V 3 bases short and J 6 bases short, with 8 bases between. CDR3 length: 11 amino acids. Germline assignment: CDR1 DFQATT and CDR2 SNEGSKA (reference sequence). As DNA, the CDR3 is TGCAGTGCTAGTATTCCAAATGGCTACACCTTC. Translating it yields CSASIPNGYTF.